Included here is one TCR beta chain sequence, with context. The CDR3 has 14 amino acids. The germline gives CDR1 DFQATT, CDR2 SNEGSKA (reference sequence). V lost 1 base and J lost 4, with 13 bases in between. This entry belongs to a study of T-cell reconstitution after alpha-beta-depleted transplantation in children. For TCRbeta, the library was prepared with unique molecular identifiers. TCRdb re-derived calls from the PCR reads in MiXCR, one entry per CDR3 protein. The sample includes about 640,000 distinct CDR3 sequences, approximately 16% seen only once; the top ten take approximately 1%. The V and J genes are TRBV20-1 and TRBJ1-2; TRBD1 is a possible D gene (5 bases). The sequencing used PBMCs from the stem cell graft donor, collected from the stem cell graft. The receptor was isolated from a human donor who donated a stem cell graft to a child with acute myeloid leukemia. The CDR3 DNA reads as TGCAGTGCTAGAGGCTTTCAGGGAGGCTATGGCTACACCTTC. Its protein is CSARGFQGGYGYTF.